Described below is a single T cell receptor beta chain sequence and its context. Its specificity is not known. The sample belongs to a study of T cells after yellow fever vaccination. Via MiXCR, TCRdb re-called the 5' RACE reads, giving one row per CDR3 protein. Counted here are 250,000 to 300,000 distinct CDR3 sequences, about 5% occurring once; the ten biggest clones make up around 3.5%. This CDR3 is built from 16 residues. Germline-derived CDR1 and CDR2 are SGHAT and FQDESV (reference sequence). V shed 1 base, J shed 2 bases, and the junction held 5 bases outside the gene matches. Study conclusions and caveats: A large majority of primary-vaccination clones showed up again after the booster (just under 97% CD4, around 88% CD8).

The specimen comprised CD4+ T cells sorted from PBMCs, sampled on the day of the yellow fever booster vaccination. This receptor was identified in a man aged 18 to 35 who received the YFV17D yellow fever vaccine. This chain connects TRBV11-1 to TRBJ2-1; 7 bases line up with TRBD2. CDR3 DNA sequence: TGTGCCAGCAGCTTAGTACGGGGGGAGACCTACAATGAGCAGTTCTTC. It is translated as CASSLVRGETYNEQFF.